This entry is about one T cell receptor beta chain. The antigen remains undetermined. These data come from a study of OX40 agonist ivuxolimab in advanced cancers. The CDR3 loop spans 13 amino acids. Germline CDR1 reads MDHEN; CDR2 reads SYDVKM. V lost 3 bases and J lost 2, with 7 bases in between. Findings of the study overall: Low clonal expansion, among the lowest seen, marked partial responders at 0.1-3.0 mg/kg.

Using immunoSEQ multiplex PCR, the repertoire was profiled, and TCRdb retains in-frame clones only, with some absent. The table has over 80,000 clones, less than 90% seen once; the top ten hold 0.8% to 0.9%. V usage is TRBV28 and J usage is TRBJ1-1; D is undetermined. Sequenced here: CD4+ or CD8+ T cells sorted from blood, sampled in a trial of the OX40 agonist ivuxolimab. This TCR was recovered from an adult with an advanced solid tumor such as melanoma, head and neck, liver or kidney cancer. CDR3 bases: TGTGCCAGCAGTTTTAATAGAAACACTGAAGCTTTCTTT. It encodes CASSFNRNTEAFF.